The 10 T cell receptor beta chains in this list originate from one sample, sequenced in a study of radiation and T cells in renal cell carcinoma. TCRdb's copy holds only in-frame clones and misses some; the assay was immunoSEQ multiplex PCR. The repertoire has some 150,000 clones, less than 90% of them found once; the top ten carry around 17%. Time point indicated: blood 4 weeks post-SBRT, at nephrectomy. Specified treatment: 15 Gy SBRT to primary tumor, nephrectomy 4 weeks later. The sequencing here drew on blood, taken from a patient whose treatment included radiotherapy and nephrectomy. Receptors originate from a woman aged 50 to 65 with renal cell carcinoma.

Written as DNA, the CDR3 is TGCAGCGTCCGCCGGGACAGTTTATCCTACGAGCAGTACTTC. Translation: CSVRRDSLSYEQYF. The J gene is TRBJ2-7, the V gene TRBV29-1; 7 nucleotides match TRBD1. The J segment lost 1 base and the V segment lost 6 bases, leaving 9 bases of the junction unmatched. Germline CDR1 and CDR2: SQVTM and ANQGSEA. CDR3 size: 14 residues.

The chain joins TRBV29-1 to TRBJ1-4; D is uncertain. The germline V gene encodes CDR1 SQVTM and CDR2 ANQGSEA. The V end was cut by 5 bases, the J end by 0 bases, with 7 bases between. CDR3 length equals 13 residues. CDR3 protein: CSVRIATNEKLFF. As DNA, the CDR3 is TGCAGCGTTAGGATCGCAACTAATGAAAAACTGTTTTTT.

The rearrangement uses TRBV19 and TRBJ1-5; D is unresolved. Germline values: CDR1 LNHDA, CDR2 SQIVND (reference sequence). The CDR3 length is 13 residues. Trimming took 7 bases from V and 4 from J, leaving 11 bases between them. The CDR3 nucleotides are TGTGCCAGTAATCTCAGGAGTAATCAGCCCCAGCATTTT. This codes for CASNLRSNQPQHF.

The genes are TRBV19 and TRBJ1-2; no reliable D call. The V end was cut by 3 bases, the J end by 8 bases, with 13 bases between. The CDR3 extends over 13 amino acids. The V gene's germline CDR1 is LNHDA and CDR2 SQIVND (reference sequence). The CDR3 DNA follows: TGTGCCAGTAGTATCGGCAGGACGAAAGGCTACACCTTC. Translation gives CASSIGRTKGYTF.

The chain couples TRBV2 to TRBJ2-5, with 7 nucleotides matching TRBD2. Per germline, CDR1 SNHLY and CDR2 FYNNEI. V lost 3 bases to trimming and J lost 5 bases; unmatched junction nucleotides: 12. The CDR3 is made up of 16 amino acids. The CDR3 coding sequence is TGTGCCAGCAGTGAGGTAGGGCTAGCGGACTCGGAGACCCAGTACTTC. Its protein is CASSEVGLADSETQYF.

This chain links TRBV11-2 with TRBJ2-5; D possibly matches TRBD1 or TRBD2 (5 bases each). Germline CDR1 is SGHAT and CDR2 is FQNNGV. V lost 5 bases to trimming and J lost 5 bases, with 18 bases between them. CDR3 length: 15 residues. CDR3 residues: CASSEAVGGRETQYF. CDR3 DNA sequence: TGTGCCAGCAGCGAAGCAGTTGGGGGTAGGGAGACCCAGTACTTC.

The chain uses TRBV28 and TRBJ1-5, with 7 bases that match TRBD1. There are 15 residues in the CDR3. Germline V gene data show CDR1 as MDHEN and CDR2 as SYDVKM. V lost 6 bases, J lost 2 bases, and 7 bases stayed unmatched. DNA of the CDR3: TGTGCCAGCAGGCCCGACAGGGTCCGCAATCAGCCCCAGCATTTT. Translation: CASRPDRVRNQPQHF.

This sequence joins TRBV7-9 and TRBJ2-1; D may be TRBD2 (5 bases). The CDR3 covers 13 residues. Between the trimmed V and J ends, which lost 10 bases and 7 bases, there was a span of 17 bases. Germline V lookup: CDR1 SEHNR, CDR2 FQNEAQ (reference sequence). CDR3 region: CATKEDRDNEQFF. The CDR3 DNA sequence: TGTGCCACTAAAGAGGATCGGGATAATGAGCAGTTCTTC.

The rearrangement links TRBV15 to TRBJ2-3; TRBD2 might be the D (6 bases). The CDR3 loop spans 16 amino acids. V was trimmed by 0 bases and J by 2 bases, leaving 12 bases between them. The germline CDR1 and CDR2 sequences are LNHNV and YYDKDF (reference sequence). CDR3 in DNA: TGTGCCACCAGCAGAGAGTTGGGACTCTTCACAGATACGCAGTATTTT. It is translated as CATSRELGLFTDTQYF.

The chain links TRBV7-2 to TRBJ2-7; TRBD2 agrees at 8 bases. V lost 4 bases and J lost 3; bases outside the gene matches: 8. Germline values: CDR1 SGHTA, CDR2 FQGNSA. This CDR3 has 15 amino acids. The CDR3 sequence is CASSSRSGALYEQYF. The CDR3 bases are TGTGCCAGCAGCTCCCGTAGCGGGGCCCTCTACGAGCAGTACTTC.